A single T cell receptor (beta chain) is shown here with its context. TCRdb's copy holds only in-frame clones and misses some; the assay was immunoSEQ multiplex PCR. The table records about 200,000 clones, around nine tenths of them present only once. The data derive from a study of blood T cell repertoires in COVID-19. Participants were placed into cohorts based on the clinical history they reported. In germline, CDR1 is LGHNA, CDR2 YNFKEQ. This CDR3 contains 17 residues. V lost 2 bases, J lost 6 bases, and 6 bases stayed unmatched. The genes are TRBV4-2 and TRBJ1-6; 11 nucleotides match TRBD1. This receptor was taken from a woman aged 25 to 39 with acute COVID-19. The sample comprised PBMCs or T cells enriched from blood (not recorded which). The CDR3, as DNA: TGTGCCAGCAGCCAAAGTGTCGGGACAGGGGGTAATTCACCCCTCCACTTT. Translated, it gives CASSQSVGTGGNSPLHF.